This is a list of T cell receptor beta chains from one sample in a study of PD-1 blockade in classical Hodgkin lymphoma. This table comes from immunoSEQ multiplex PCR, and its TCRdb copy is limited to in-frame clones, with some not included. This table holds approximately 38,000 clones, 77% found once. The specimen was peripheral blood mononuclear cells (PBMCs), collected before the fourth cycle of nivolumab. Source of these receptors: a human donor with classical Hodgkin lymphoma. Both conserved end residues are part of each CDR3. The D gene is left open where the match is weak. Clone size is given for some rows only: seen once, a few or many times, or a class if the clone is expanded.

CDR3nt | CDR3aa | j_gene | d_gene | abundance | v_gene
TGTGCAAGTCGCTTAGGAAGAGGGAAGACAGGGGGCAATCAGCCCCAGCATTTT | CASRLGRGKTGGNQPQHF | TRBJ1-5 | . | . | TRBV12-2
TGTGCCAGTAAAGACAACGGAATGAAAGCCGGGGAGCTGTTTTTT | CASKDNGMKAGELFF | TRBJ2-2 | . | . | TRBV19
TGCGCCAGCAGCTTCAAAGGGGGAGGTAATGAAAAACTGTTTTTT | CASSFKGGGNEKLFF | TRBJ1-4 | . | . | TRBV5-1
TGTGCCAGCAGCTCATTGATTAATTCACCCCTCCACTTT | CASSSLINSPLHF | TRBJ1-6 | . | once | TRBV5-5
TGTGCCAGTAGTATGAAGGGACGCGAGCAGTACTTC | CASSMKGREQYF | TRBJ2-7 | . | few | TRBV19
TGTGCCAGCAGTTACGTTAGGTTTGAGACCCAGTACTTC | CASSYVRFETQYF | TRBJ2-5 | . | few | TRBV6-6
TGCGCCAGCAGCTTGGACGGCGTCACTAACTATGGCTACACCTTC | CASSLDGVTNYGYTF | TRBJ1-2 | . | . | TRBV5-1
TGTGCCATCAGTGGAACAGGGTTCGATCAGCCCCAGCATTTT | CAISGTGFDQPQHF | TRBJ1-5 | . | . | TRBV10-3
TGCAGCGTTGGGTCTTATAATGAAAAACTGTTTTTT | CSVGSYNEKLFF | TRBJ1-4 | . | . | TRBV29-1
TGTGCCAGCAGTCCCATGGGGGGGACCTACAATGAGCAGTTCTTC | CASSPMGGTYNEQFF | TRBJ2-1 | TRBD2 | few | TRBV7-2
TGTGCCAGCAGCTTGGTGGGACAGGGGGCGAGGTATGGCTACACCTTC | CASSLVGQGARYGYTF | TRBJ1-2 | TRBD1 | . | TRBV5-5
TGCGCCAGCAGCCAAGTGGGGCAGGGACGATCACCCCTCCACTTT | CASSQVGQGRSPLHF | TRBJ1-6 | . | . | TRBV4-3
TGCAGCGTTGAAGCTTGGGGGACAGGTAACGAGCAGTACTTC | CSVEAWGTGNEQYF | TRBJ2-7 | TRBD1 | . | TRBV29-1
TGTGCCAGCAGCCCCCCGGACCTGGCTGGAAACACCATATATTTT | CASSPPDLAGNTIYF | TRBJ1-3 | . | . | TRBV7-9
TGTGCCAGCTCGAGGGAAACGGCAGATACGCAGTATTTT | CASSRETADTQYF | TRBJ2-3 | . | . | TRBV9
TGTGCCAGCAGCCGGGACAGGCGGGAAGAGACCCAGTACTTC | CASSRDRREETQYF | TRBJ2-5 | TRBD1 | . | TRBV7-2
TGTGCCAGCAGCTTAGCGGGGGGCGGGGAGACCCAGTACTTC | CASSLAGGGETQYF | TRBJ2-5 | . | . | TRBV7-8
TGTGCCAGCAGTTTCGCGACAGGTTCCTACGAGCAGTACTTC | CASSFATGSYEQYF | TRBJ2-7 | . | . | TRBV6-5
TGTGCCAGCAGTTTACACGGGTTCGATGAAAAACTGTTTTTT | CASSLHGFDEKLFF | TRBJ1-4 | . | . | TRBV27
TGTGCCAGCAGCCCCGGCGGGGGGCAGTATGGCTACACCTTC | CASSPGGGQYGYTF | TRBJ1-2 | . | . | TRBV5-6
TGTGCCAGCAACTCTGGGGCTGGGGGGAACACTGAAGCTTTCTTT | CASNSGAGGNTEAFF | TRBJ1-1 | . | . | TRBV28
TGTGCCAGCAGTTACTCGACAGGTGGGGGTAATTCACCCCTCCACTTT | CASSYSTGGGNSPLHF | TRBJ1-6 | . | . | TRBV6-5
TGTGCCAGCAGCCCCGGGACAGAACTAAATGAAAAACTGTTTTTT | CASSPGTELNEKLFF | TRBJ1-4 | TRBD1 | . | TRBV7-6
TGCGCCAGCAGCCAAGATTACAGAATTCAAGAGACCCAGTACTTC | CASSQDYRIQETQYF | TRBJ2-5 | . | . | TRBV4-3
TGTGCCAGCAGGCACGGGGGACAGGGGGTCGATGAGCAGTTCTTC | CASRHGGQGVDEQFF | TRBJ2-1 | TRBD1 | . | TRBV11-2
TGTGCCAGCAGTTCCCTCTCTACAGGGGGTAGCAATCAGCCCCAGCATTTT | CASSSLSTGGSNQPQHF | TRBJ1-5 | TRBD1 | . | TRBV27
TGTGCCAGCAGCGACGGGACTAGCGGTAGCACAGATACGCAGTATTTT | CASSDGTSGSTDTQYF | TRBJ2-3 | TRBD2 | . | TRBV7-3
TGTGCCAGCAGCTTAGGGGAATCTGGAAACACCATATATTTT | CASSLGESGNTIYF | TRBJ1-3 | . | . | TRBV4-2
TGTGCCAGCAGCTTCTGGACAGCGAGCTCCTACGAGCAGTACTTC | CASSFWTASSYEQYF | TRBJ2-7 | . | . | TRBV7-2
TGTGCCAGCAGCCCATGGGACTCTGGGGCCAACGTCCTGACTTTC | CASSPWDSGANVLTF | TRBJ2-6 | . | . | TRBV6-5
TGTGCCAGCAGCTTGGACGGGACAGGGGATCAGCCCCAGCATTTT | CASSLDGTGDQPQHF | TRBJ1-5 | TRBD1 | . | TRBV5-8
TGTGCCTGGAGTCCCCAGGGGGCGTCAACTTTCTTT | CAWSPQGASTFF | TRBJ1-1 | TRBD1 | few | TRBV30
TGTGCCAGCAGCTTAGGGGGGGGAAACACTGAAGCTTTCTTT | CASSLGGGNTEAFF | TRBJ1-1 | . | . | TRBV11-2
TGTGCCAGCAGTTACTCGAGGGGGGCCGATGGCTACACCTTC | CASSYSRGADGYTF | TRBJ1-2 | . | . | TRBV6-5
TGTGCCAGCAGTGGTAGTAGCGGGGGGCTGAAAGAGACCCAGTACTTC | CASSGSSGGLKETQYF | TRBJ2-5 | TRBD2 | . | TRBV2
TGCGCCAGCAGCCAGGACGGAGGGGCGAACACTGAAGCTTTCTTT | CASSQDGGANTEAFF | TRBJ1-1 | . | . | TRBV5-1
TGCGCCAGCAGTACAGGGGGAGGAAACATTCAGTACTTC | CASSTGGGNIQYF | TRBJ2-4 | TRBD1 | . | TRBV10-2
TGCGCCAGCAGCTTTCAGGGCGCTGCCTACGAGCAGTACTTC | CASSFQGAAYEQYF | TRBJ2-7 | . | . | TRBV5-1
TGCAGCGTTGGGGACCACTCTGGGGCCAACGTCCTGACTTTC | CSVGDHSGANVLTF | TRBJ2-6 | . | once | TRBV29-1
TGTGCCAGCAGAGCACTGAACAGGGGGGGCACAGATACGCAGTATTTT | CASRALNRGGTDTQYF | TRBJ2-3 | TRBD1 | . | TRBV27
TGTGCCAGCTCACAAAGGACAGGGACCACAGATACGCAGTATTTT | CASSQRTGTTDTQYF | TRBJ2-3 | TRBD1 | . | TRBV18
TGTGCCAGCAGCCGCCCAGGGGGGGAGCTGTTTTTT | CASSRPGGELFF | TRBJ2-2 | . | medium-sized | TRBV7-9
TGTGCCAGCAGCTTAGTGGGGGGGGAGTACACTGAAGCTTTCTTT | CASSLVGGEYTEAFF | TRBJ1-1 | . | . | TRBV7-6
TGTGCCAGCGGAGATAGCGGGGTACAAGAGACCCAGTACTTC | CASGDSGVQETQYF | TRBJ2-5 | TRBD2 | . | TRBV28
TGTGCCAGCAGAGGGGCACGGAATGAAAAACTGTTTTTT | CASRGARNEKLFF | TRBJ1-4 | . | . | TRBV2